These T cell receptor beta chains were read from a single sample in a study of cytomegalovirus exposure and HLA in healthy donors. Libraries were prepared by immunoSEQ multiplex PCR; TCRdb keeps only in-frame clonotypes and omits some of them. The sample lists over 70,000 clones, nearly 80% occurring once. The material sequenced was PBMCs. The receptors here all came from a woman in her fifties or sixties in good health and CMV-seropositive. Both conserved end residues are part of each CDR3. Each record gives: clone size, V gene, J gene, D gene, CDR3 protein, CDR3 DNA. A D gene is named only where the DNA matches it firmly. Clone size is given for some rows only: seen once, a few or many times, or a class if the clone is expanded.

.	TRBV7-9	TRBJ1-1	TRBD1	CASSTRQGGLAEAFF	TGTGCCAGCAGCACCCGACAGGGGGGTCTAGCTGAAGCTTTCTTT
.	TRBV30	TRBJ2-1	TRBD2	CAWTSGSSYNEQFF	TGTGCCTGGACTAGCGGGAGCTCCTACAATGAGCAGTTCTTC
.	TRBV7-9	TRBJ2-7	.	CASSLVGGYSYEQYF	TGTGCCAGCAGCTTAGTCGGGGGTTACTCCTACGAGCAGTACTTC
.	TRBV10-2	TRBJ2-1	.	CASSDPRRRREQFF	TGCGCCAGCAGTGATCCCCGTAGGAGGCGGGAGCAGTTCTTC
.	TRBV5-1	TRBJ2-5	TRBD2	CASSPGTKVLETQYF	TGCGCCAGCAGCCCCGGGACTAAAGTTCTAGAGACCCAGTACTTC
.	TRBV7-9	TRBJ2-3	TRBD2	CASSALTSGDTQYF	TGTGCCAGCAGCGCTCTCACTAGCGGCGATACGCAGTATTTT
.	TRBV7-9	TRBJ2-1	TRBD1	CASSSPGQGADGQFF	TGTGCCAGCAGTTCCCCGGGACAGGGGGCGGATGGGCAGTTCTTC
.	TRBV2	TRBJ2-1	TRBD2	CASNKGLAGGGLHNEQFF	TGTGCCAGCAACAAAGGGCTAGCGGGGGGAGGGTTGCACAATGAGCAGTTCTTC
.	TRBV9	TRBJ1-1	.	CASSTRGDMNTEAFF	TGTGCCAGCAGCACCCGGGGAGACATGAACACTGAAGCTTTCTTT
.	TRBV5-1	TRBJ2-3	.	CASSPKPPTNTQYF	TGCGCCAGCAGCCCTAAGCCACCCACGAATACGCAGTATTTT
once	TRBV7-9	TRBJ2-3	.	CASSLLRGMSDTQYF	TGTGCCAGCAGCTTACTCCGCGGGATGTCGGATACGCAGTATTTT
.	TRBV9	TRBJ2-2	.	CASSVSGATGELFF	TGTGCCAGCAGCGTCAGCGGAGCGACCGGGGAGCTGTTTTTT
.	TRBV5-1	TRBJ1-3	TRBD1	CASSLEGTGGNTIYF	TGCGCCAGCAGCTTGGAGGGGACAGGGGGAAACACCATATATTTT
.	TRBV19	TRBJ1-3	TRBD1	CASSIGDSGNTIYF	TGTGCCAGTAGTATCGGGGACAGTGGAAACACCATATATTTT
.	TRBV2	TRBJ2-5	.	CASERDIQETQYF	TGTGCCAGCGAACGGGACATCCAAGAGACCCAGTACTTC
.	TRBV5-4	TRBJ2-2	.	CASRGVGELFF	TGTGCCAGCAGAGGGGTGGGGGAGCTGTTTTTT
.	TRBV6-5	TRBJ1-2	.	CAAGESGYTF	TGTGCCGCGGGGGAATCTGGCTACACCTTC
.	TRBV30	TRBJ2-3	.	CAWSTREGDTQYF	TGTGCCTGGAGTACGCGGGAAGGAGATACGCAGTATTTT
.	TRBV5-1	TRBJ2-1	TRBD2	CASSPGLAGANEQFF	TGCGCCAGCAGCCCGGGACTAGCGGGAGCCAATGAGCAGTTCTTC
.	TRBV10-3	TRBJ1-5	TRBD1	CAISAPGQGNQPQHF	TGTGCCATCAGTGCGCCGGGACAGGGGAATCAGCCCCAGCATTTT
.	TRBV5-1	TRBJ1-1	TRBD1	CASRVQGSGTEAFF	TGCGCCAGCAGAGTACAGGGGAGCGGGACTGAAGCTTTCTTT
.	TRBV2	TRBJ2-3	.	CAGGPDSDTQYF	TGTGCCGGGGGCCCCGATTCGGATACGCAGTATTTT
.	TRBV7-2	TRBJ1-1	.	CASSLVGGGVGTEAFF	TGTGCCAGCAGCTTAGTGGGCGGGGGTGTCGGCACTGAAGCTTTCTTT
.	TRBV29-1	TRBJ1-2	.	CSVVMARNYGYTF	TGCAGCGTTGTAATGGCGAGGAACTATGGCTACACCTTC
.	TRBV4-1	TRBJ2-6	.	CASSPNHDGRSSGANVLTF	TGCGCCAGCAGCCCCAACCACGACGGCCGGAGCTCTGGGGCCAACGTCCTGACTTTC
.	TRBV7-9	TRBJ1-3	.	CAVNDNPGNTIYF	TGTGCCGTCAACGACAATCCGGGAAACACCATATATTTT
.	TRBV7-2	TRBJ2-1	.	CASSLSYNEQFF	TGTGCCAGCAGCCTCTCCTACAATGAGCAGTTCTTC
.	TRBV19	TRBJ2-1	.	CASTPGVADYNEQFF	TGTGCCAGCACCCCCGGGGTAGCGGACTACAATGAGCAGTTCTTC
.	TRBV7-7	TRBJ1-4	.	CASSLGKTGEKLFF	TGTGCTAGCAGCTTAGGGAAAACGGGGGAAAAACTGTTTTTT